The clone carrying this TCR beta chain has a handful of counts. V lost 2 bases and J lost 8; bases outside the gene matches: 5. CDR3 length: 13 residues. Looked up from germline, CDR1 is SGHRS and CDR2 is YFSETQ. These data are taken from a study of OX40 agonist ivuxolimab in advanced cancers. Here immunoSEQ multiplex PCR was the method, and the copy in TCRdb shows in-frame clones only, minus some. The repertoire holds around 83,000 clones, with about 88% as singletons. Source: CD4+ or CD8+ T cells sorted from blood, taken in a trial of the OX40 agonist ivuxolimab. The rearrangement joins TRBV5-1 to TRBJ1-2; 8 bases line up with TRBD1. The TCR originated in an adult with an advanced solid tumor such as melanoma, head and neck, liver or kidney cancer. The CDR3 region is CASSFGQGEGYTF. CDR3 coding DNA: TGCGCCAGCAGCTTCGGACAGGGCGAGGGCTACACCTTC.